Listed below are T cell receptor beta chains from one sample, sequenced in a study of T and B cells in COVID-19 patients. TCRdb reprocessed the multiplex PCR reads with MiXCR, giving one entry per CDR3 protein. This table holds fewer than 15,000 distinct CDR3 sequences, less than 30% found once. Material: blood. These receptors were collected from a human donor who had recovered from COVID-19. CDR3s include the opening cysteine and the closing phenylalanine or tryptophan. The D gene is left open where the match is weak. Expanded clones get a size class; other rows say once, few or many, or leave the size out.

D: .
size: medium-sized
J: TRBJ2-3
V: TRBV6-2/TRBV6-3
length: 12
CDR3: CASSYPGGTQYF
DNA: TGTGCCAGCAGCTACCCAGGCGGTACGCAGTATTTT

D: TRBD2
size: medium-sized
J: TRBJ2-3
V: TRBV5-6
length: 17
CDR3: CASSLLTSGVSTDTQYF
DNA: TGTGCCAGCAGCCTCCTGACTAGCGGGGTGAGCACAGATACGCAGTATTTT

D: .
size: medium-sized
J: TRBJ2-7
V: TRBV6-6
length: 17
CDR3: CASSYPTSGGGWYEQYF
DNA: TGTGCCAGCAGTTACCCCACGTCCGGGGGCGGTTGGTACGAGCAGTACTTC

D: .
size: medium-sized
J: TRBJ2-3
V: TRBV5-6
length: 14
CDR3: CASSPTDRSDTQYF
DNA: TGTGCCAGCAGCCCTACGGACAGATCAGATACGCAGTATTTT

D: TRBD1
size: few
J: TRBJ1-1
V: TRBV6-2/TRBV6-3
length: 13
CDR3: CASSSQGATEAFF
DNA: TGTGCCAGCAGTTCTCAGGGGGCAACTGAAGCTTTCTTT

D: .
size: many
J: TRBJ2-3
V: TRBV12-3/TRBV12-4
length: 15
CDR3: CASSLGDVSTDTQYF
DNA: TGTGCCAGCAGTTTAGGGGACGTTAGCACAGATACGCAGTATTTT

D: TRBD2
size: .
J: TRBJ2-5
V: TRBV6-1
length: 14
CDR3: CASSQLAEQETQYF
DNA: TGTGCCAGCAGTCAGCTAGCGGAGCAAGAGACCCAGTACTTC

D: .
size: medium-sized
J: TRBJ2-1
V: TRBV6-5
length: 13
CDR3: CASSYSIANEQFF
DNA: TGTGCCAGCAGTTACTCGATCGCCAATGAGCAGTTCTTC

D: .
size: medium-sized
J: TRBJ2-1
V: TRBV29-1
length: 15
CDR3: CSVEDPPFTYNEQFF
DNA: TGCAGCGTTGAAGATCCTCCGTTTACTTACAATGAGCAGTTCTTC

D: TRBD2
size: few
J: TRBJ2-3
V: TRBV7-2
length: 18
CDR3: CASRTPGLAGGASRTQYF
DNA: TGTGCCAGCAGAACCCCGGGACTAGCGGGGGGGGCATCAAGGACGCAGTATTTT

D: TRBD2
size: .
J: TRBJ2-7
V: TRBV29-1
length: 13
CDR3: CRVPAGAGYEKYF
DNA: TGCAGAGTGCCAGCGGGAGCGGGGTACGAGAAGTACTTC

D: .
size: medium-sized
J: TRBJ2-2
V: TRBV6-5
length: 13
CDR3: CASSTGHTGELFF
DNA: TGTGCCAGCAGTACGGGACACACCGGGGAGCTGTTTTTT

D: TRBD2
size: medium-sized
J: TRBJ2-3
V: TRBV6-5
length: 13
CDR3: CASSGRGPDTQYF
DNA: TGTGCCAGTAGCGGGAGGGGGCCAGATACGCAGTATTTT

D: .
size: many
J: TRBJ2-7
V: TRBV13
length: 14
CDR3: CASSRRDSNYEQYF
DNA: TGTGCCAGCAGTCGGCGGGACAGTAACTACGAGCAGTACTTC

D: TRBD1
size: many
J: TRBJ1-2
V: TRBV19
length: 16
CDR3: CASSIEPRDRGYGYTF
DNA: TGTGCCAGTAGTATCGAACCACGGGACAGGGGATATGGCTACACCTTC

D: .
size: few
J: TRBJ1-5
V: TRBV5-1
length: 15
CDR3: CASRATGNSNQPQHF
DNA: TGCGCCAGCCGCGCTACAGGGAATAGCAATCAGCCCCAGCATTTT

D: .
size: medium-sized
J: TRBJ2-2
V: TRBV27
length: 16
CDR3: CASSPETQMNTGELFF
DNA: TGTGCCAGCAGCCCCGAGACCCAGATGAACACCGGGGAGCTGTTTTTT

D: TRBD2
size: medium-sized
J: TRBJ2-1
V: TRBV15
length: 18
CDR3: CATSRALTSGGTYNEQFF
DNA: TGTGCCACCAGCAGAGCCCTAACTAGCGGGGGGACCTACAATGAGCAGTTCTTC

D: .
size: once
J: TRBJ1-1
V: TRBV27
length: 14
CDR3: CASSLVIRAPEAFF
DNA: TGTGCCAGCAGTTTGGTGATCAGGGCCCCTGAAGCTTTCTTT

D: .
size: .
J: TRBJ1-3
V: TRBV20-1
length: 14
CDR3: CSATEGGTGNTIYF
DNA: TGCAGTGCCACCGAAGGAGGAACTGGAAACACCATATATTTT

D: .
size: .
J: TRBJ1-5
V: TRBV6-1
length: 13
CDR3: CASSPDRNQPQHF
DNA: TGTGCCAGCAGTCCTGACCGCAATCAGCCCCAGCATTTT

D: .
size: medium-sized
J: TRBJ2-1
V: TRBV11-1
length: 13
CDR3: CASSQGPSNEQFF
DNA: TGTGCCAGCAGCCAGGGACCTTCGAATGAGCAGTTCTTC

D: TRBD1
size: .
J: TRBJ2-7
V: TRBV20-1
length: 15
CDR3: CSARQHTGESYEQYF
DNA: TGCAGTGCTAGGCAGCATACAGGGGAATCCTACGAGCAGTACTTC

D: TRBD2
size: many
J: TRBJ2-1
V: TRBV12-3/TRBV12-4
length: 17
CDR3: CASTGTSGRSSYNEQFF
DNA: TGTGCCAGCACCGGGACTAGCGGGCGTAGCTCCTACAATGAGCAGTTCTTC

D: .
size: many
J: TRBJ2-7
V: TRBV18
length: 14
CDR3: CASSPGLVLSEQYF
DNA: TGTGCCAGCTCACCGGGGCTAGTACTATCCGAGCAGTACTTC

D: TRBD2
size: .
J: TRBJ2-3
V: TRBV5-1
length: 14
CDR3: CASSPGTNTDTQYF
DNA: TGCGCCAGCAGCCCGGGGACTAACACAGATACGCAGTATTTT

D: .
size: many
J: TRBJ2-7
V: TRBV15
length: 13
CDR3: CATSRDSFYEQYF
DNA: TGTGCCACCAGCAGAGATTCCTTCTACGAGCAGTACTTC

D: .
size: few
J: TRBJ1-4
V: TRBV15
length: 16
CDR3: CATSRDLGATNEKLFF
DNA: TGTGCCACCAGCAGAGATCTCGGAGCAACTAATGAAAAACTGTTTTTT

D: .
size: many
J: TRBJ1-4
V: TRBV10-3
length: 15
CDR3: CAISESGATNEKLFF
DNA: TGTGCCATCAGTGAGTCTGGTGCAACTAATGAAAAACTGTTTTTT

D: .
size: once
J: TRBJ2-1
V: TRBV20-1
length: 13
CDR3: CSASGTSCNEQFF
DNA: TGCAGTGCTAGCGGGACTTCCTGCAATGAGCAGTTCTTC

D: .
size: .
J: TRBJ1-1
V: TRBV4-2
length: 15
CDR3: CASSQGDTYNTEAFF
DNA: TGTGCCAGCAGCCAAGGGGACACCTATAACACTGAGGCTTTCTTT

D: .
size: many
J: TRBJ1-2
V: TRBV6-5
length: 17
CDR3: CASSILTRGSSTYGYTF
DNA: TGTGCCAGCAGCATACTCACTCGAGGGTCTAGTACTTATGGCTACACCTTC

D: .
size: few
J: TRBJ1-1
V: TRBV12-3/TRBV12-4
length: 15
CDR3: CASSSNLPKGPEAFF
DNA: TGTGCCAGCAGTTCAAACCTCCCTAAGGGGCCCGAAGCTTTCTTT

D: .
size: .
J: TRBJ1-5
V: TRBV7-6
length: 14
CDR3: CASTSQGRRQPQHF
DNA: TGTGCCAGCACCTCACAGGGAAGACGTCAGCCCCAGCATTTT

D: .
size: .
J: TRBJ2-3
V: TRBV20-1
length: 12
CDR3: CSAKRLLDTQYF
DNA: TGCAGTGCAAAGAGACTCTTAGATACGCAGTATTTT

D: .
size: once
J: TRBJ2-1
V: TRBV10-1
length: 12
CDR3: CASSGGMNEQFF
DNA: TGCGCCAGCAGTGGGGGGATGAATGAGCAGTTCTTC

D: TRBD1
size: many
J: TRBJ2-7
V: TRBV5-4
length: 14
CDR3: CASSPRGQTYEQYF
DNA: TGTGCCAGCAGCCCCAGGGGGCAGACCTACGAGCAGTACTTC

D: TRBD2
size: medium-sized
J: TRBJ2-1
V: TRBV15
length: 15
CDR3: CATSRDSGGADEQFF
DNA: TGTGCCACCAGCAGAGATAGCGGGGGGGCCGATGAGCAGTTCTTC

D: .
size: .
J: TRBJ2-3
V: TRBV24-1
length: 13
CDR3: CATSGRSTDTQYF
DNA: TGTGCCACCAGTGGGAGGAGCACAGATACGCAGTATTTT

D: .
size: few
J: TRBJ1-1
V: TRBV6-4
length: 14
CDR3: CASSDSGEGAEAFF
DNA: TGTGCCAGCAGTGACTCGGGGGAGGGGGCTGAAGCTTTCTTT

D: TRBD2
size: .
J: TRBJ2-6
V: TRBV19
length: 17
CDR3: CASSFSGGASGANVLTF
DNA: TGTGCCAGTAGCTTTAGCGGGGGGGCCTCTGGGGCCAACGTCCTGACTTTC

D: TRBD2
size: many
J: TRBJ2-2
V: TRBV6-2/TRBV6-3
length: 17
CDR3: CASSYRGKRGNTGELFF
DNA: TGTGCCAGCAGTTACAGGGGCAAGCGGGGGAACACCGGGGAGCTGTTTTTT

D: TRBD2
size: .
J: TRBJ2-1
V: TRBV4-2
length: 15
CDR3: CASSQTSGGVNEQFF
DNA: TGTGCCAGCAGCCAGACTAGCGGGGGGGTGAATGAGCAGTTCTTC

D: .
size: few
J: TRBJ1-1
V: TRBV5-6
length: 13
CDR3: CASGQGPNTEAFF
DNA: TGTGCCAGCGGTCAGGGGCCGAACACTGAAGCTTTCTTT

D: .
size: .
J: TRBJ1-4
V: TRBV20-1
length: 16
CDR3: CSATRMGGPTNEKLFF
DNA: TGCAGTGCTACTAGGATGGGGGGGCCGACTAATGAAAAACTGTTTTTT

D: TRBD1
size: medium-sized
J: TRBJ2-7
V: TRBV19
length: 14
CDR3: CASSNLGQLYEQYF
DNA: TGTGCCAGTAGTAACCTGGGACAGCTCTACGAGCAGTACTTC

D: TRBD1
size: .
J: TRBJ2-5
V: TRBV5-1
length: 15
CDR3: CASSSGQGAWETQYF
DNA: TGCGCCAGCAGCTCGGGACAGGGGGCTTGGGAGACCCAGTACTTC

D: .
size: medium-sized
J: TRBJ2-1
V: TRBV29-1
length: 14
CDR3: CSVDRRRGWNEQFF
DNA: TGCAGCGTTGATCGTCGGAGGGGTTGGAATGAGCAGTTCTTC

D: .
size: few
J: TRBJ1-2
V: TRBV7-2
length: 16
CDR3: CASSSTPPQIRYGYTF
DNA: TGTGCCAGCAGCTCAACTCCCCCGCAGATTCGCTATGGCTACACCTTC

D: TRBD2
size: .
J: TRBJ2-1
V: TRBV19
length: 17
CDR3: CASSPGLAADRHNEQFF
DNA: TGTGCCAGTAGCCCTGGACTAGCGGCCGATAGGCACAATGAGCAGTTCTTC

D: TRBD1
size: few
J: TRBJ2-3
V: TRBV18
length: 15
CDR3: CASSLGQGATDTQYF
DNA: TGTGCCAGCTCCCTCGGACAGGGGGCAACAGATACGCAGTATTTT